Listed below are T cell receptor beta chains from one sample, sequenced in a study of T cells after yellow fever vaccination. Each CDR3 protein gets one entry after TCRdb re-called the 5' RACE reads with MiXCR. The repertoire consists of under 250,000 distinct CDR3 sequences, with 3% to 4% occurring once and the leading ten covering around 3.3%. The sample in question was CD4+ T cells sorted from PBMCs, obtained 10 days after the yellow fever booster vaccination. Receptor source: a man between 18 and 29 years old who received the YFV17D yellow fever vaccine. Both conserved end residues are part of each CDR3. Fields, in order: J gene, V gene, CDR3 length, CDR3 protein.

j_gene: TRBJ2-3
v_gene: TRBV5-1
len: 14
CDR3aa: CASSPDQGADTQYF

j_gene: TRBJ2-3
v_gene: TRBV7-2
len: 14
CDR3aa: CASSFSTPTDTQYF

j_gene: TRBJ2-1
v_gene: TRBV29-1
len: 13
CDR3aa: CSVTGTQRGEQFF

j_gene: TRBJ1-1
v_gene: TRBV5-1
len: 14
CDR3aa: CASSGTDSNLQAFF

j_gene: TRBJ1-2
v_gene: TRBV7-9
len: 14
CDR3aa: CASSAGGWNYGYTF

j_gene: TRBJ1-1
v_gene: TRBV5-1
len: 13
CDR3aa: CASSSPRNTEAFF

j_gene: TRBJ2-2
v_gene: TRBV7-2
len: 15
CDR3aa: CASSHTGANTGELFF

j_gene: TRBJ1-1
v_gene: TRBV9
len: 14
CDR3aa: CASSETFGGTEAFF

j_gene: TRBJ1-2
v_gene: TRBV20-1
len: 15
CDR3aa: CSASLHPSANYGYTF

j_gene: TRBJ1-5
v_gene: TRBV20-1
len: 12
CDR3aa: CSAGGQFQPQHF

j_gene: TRBJ2-3
v_gene: TRBV29-1
len: 12
CDR3aa: CSVLGWADTQYF

j_gene: TRBJ1-2
v_gene: TRBV7-2
len: 13
CDR3aa: CASTPYQGESYTF

j_gene: TRBJ1-1
v_gene: TRBV15
len: 16
CDR3aa: CATSRNRDRGNTEAFF

j_gene: TRBJ2-2
v_gene: TRBV7-8
len: 18
CDR3aa: CASSPGTSGGRNTGELFF

j_gene: TRBJ2-5
v_gene: TRBV27
len: 14
CDR3aa: CASSHGTGRATQYF

j_gene: TRBJ2-3
v_gene: TRBV10-3
len: 15
CDR3aa: CAISNTRTGTDTQYF

j_gene: TRBJ2-7
v_gene: TRBV7-2
len: 15
CDR3aa: CASSYDRDRTYEQYF

j_gene: TRBJ2-3
v_gene: TRBV2
len: 17
CDR3aa: CASSRLLGGAGPDTQYF

j_gene: TRBJ2-1
v_gene: TRBV3-1
len: 14
CDR3aa: CASSSTGAFSEQFF

j_gene: TRBJ1-1
v_gene: TRBV7-9
len: 13
CDR3aa: CASSGTGRAEAFF

j_gene: TRBJ2-7
v_gene: TRBV27
len: 15
CDR3aa: CASGGQWANEYEQYF

j_gene: TRBJ1-2
v_gene: TRBV5-1
len: 14
CDR3aa: CASSLGAAGYGYTF

j_gene: TRBJ2-5
v_gene: TRBV12-3/TRBV12-4
len: 13
CDR3aa: CASTRDTQETQYF

j_gene: TRBJ2-2
v_gene: TRBV20-1
len: 13
CDR3aa: CSAVFGGAGELFF

j_gene: TRBJ2-3
v_gene: TRBV20-1
len: 15
CDR3aa: CSAQTDSHSTDTQYF

j_gene: TRBJ2-1
v_gene: TRBV4-3
len: 17
CDR3aa: CASSQALSSSSYNEQFF

j_gene: TRBJ2-5
v_gene: TRBV4-3
len: 13
CDR3aa: CASSLGQSETQYF

j_gene: TRBJ1-1
v_gene: TRBV2
len: 14
CDR3aa: CASSEAGRNTEAFF

j_gene: TRBJ2-3
v_gene: TRBV5-1
len: 17
CDR3aa: CASSFLAGGPNTDTQYF

j_gene: TRBJ2-3
v_gene: TRBV20-1
len: 15
CDR3aa: CSARVAGTSTDTQYF

j_gene: TRBJ2-3
v_gene: TRBV4-1
len: 16
CDR3aa: CASSHLGLASTDTQYF

j_gene: TRBJ2-5
v_gene: TRBV23-1
len: 15
CDR3aa: CASSQRRSRKRTQYF

j_gene: TRBJ1-2
v_gene: TRBV19
len: 16
CDR3aa: CASGGNSGQWGYGYTF

j_gene: TRBJ2-3
v_gene: TRBV20-1
len: 11
CDR3aa: CSARVGDTQYF

j_gene: TRBJ1-2
v_gene: TRBV5-1
len: 15
CDR3aa: CASKPWTGGGYGYTF

j_gene: TRBJ2-7
v_gene: TRBV7-9
len: 16
CDR3aa: CASSTRRGHVSYEQYF

j_gene: TRBJ2-3
v_gene: TRBV7-9
len: 16
CDR3aa: CASSPKGGGNTDTQYF

j_gene: TRBJ1-4
v_gene: TRBV4-3
len: 14
CDR3aa: CASSEGRSNEKLFF

j_gene: TRBJ2-7
v_gene: TRBV4-3
len: 15
CDR3aa: CASSQTAGADYEQYF

j_gene: TRBJ1-2
v_gene: TRBV27
len: 15
CDR3aa: CASSSRTVPPYGYTF

j_gene: TRBJ2-5
v_gene: TRBV12-3/TRBV12-4
len: 13
CDR3aa: CASSSSYQETQYF

j_gene: TRBJ2-2
v_gene: TRBV7-2
len: 15
CDR3aa: CASSLAGQGTGELFF

j_gene: TRBJ1-2
v_gene: TRBV6-6
len: 13
CDR3aa: CASSSDGPFSYTF